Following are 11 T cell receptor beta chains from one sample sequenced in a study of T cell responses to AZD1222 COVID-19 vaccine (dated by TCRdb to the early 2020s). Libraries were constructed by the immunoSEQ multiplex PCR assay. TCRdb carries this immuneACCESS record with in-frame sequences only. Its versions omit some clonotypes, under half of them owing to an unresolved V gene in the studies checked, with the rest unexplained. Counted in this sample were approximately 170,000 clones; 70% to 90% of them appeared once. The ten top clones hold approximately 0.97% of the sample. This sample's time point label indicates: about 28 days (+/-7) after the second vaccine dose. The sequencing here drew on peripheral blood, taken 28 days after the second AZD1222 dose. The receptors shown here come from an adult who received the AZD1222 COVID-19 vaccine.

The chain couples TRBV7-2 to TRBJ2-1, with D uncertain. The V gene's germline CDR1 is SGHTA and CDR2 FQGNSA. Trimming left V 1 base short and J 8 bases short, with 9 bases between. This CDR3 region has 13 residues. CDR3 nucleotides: TGTGCCAGCAGCTTAGTGACCAAAGATGAGCAGTTCTTC. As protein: CASSLVTKDEQFF. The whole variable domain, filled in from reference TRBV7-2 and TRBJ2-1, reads GAGVSQSPSNKVTEKGKDVELRCDPISGHTALYWYRQSLGQGLEFLIYFQGNSAPDKSGLPSDRFSAERTGGSVSTLTIQRTQQEDSAVYLCASSLVTKDEQFFGPGTRLTVL.

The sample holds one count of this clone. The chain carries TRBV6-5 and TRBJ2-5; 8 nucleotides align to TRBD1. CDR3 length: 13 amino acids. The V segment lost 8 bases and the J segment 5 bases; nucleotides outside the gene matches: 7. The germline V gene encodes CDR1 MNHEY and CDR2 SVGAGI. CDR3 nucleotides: TGTGCCAGCGGCGAACAGGGGGTGGAGACCCAGTACTTC. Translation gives CASGEQGVETQYF.

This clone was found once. CDR3 coding DNA: TGTGCCAGCAGCGCCCCGGCCGGGGGGTCTGGGGCCAACGTCCTGACTTTC. Its protein is CASSAPAGGSGANVLTF. The gene calls are TRBV5-4 and TRBJ2-6, with 7 bases lining up with TRBD2. Unmatched junction bases numbered 8, after V lost 4 bases and J lost 1 base. The CDR3 contains 17 residues. Germline CDR1 SGHNT, CDR2 YYREEE (reference sequence). Filled out from reference TRBV5-4 and TRBJ2-6, the complete variable domain reads ETGVTQSPTHLIKTRGQQVTLRCSSQSGHNTVSWYQQALGQGPQFIFQYYREEENGRGNFPPRFSGLQFPNYSSELNVNALELDDSALYLCASSAPAGGSGANVLTFGAGSRLTVL.

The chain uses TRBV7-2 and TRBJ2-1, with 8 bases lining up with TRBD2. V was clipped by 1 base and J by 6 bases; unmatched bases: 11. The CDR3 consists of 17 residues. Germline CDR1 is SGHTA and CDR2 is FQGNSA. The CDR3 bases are TGTGCCAGCAGCTTAGGGCTGACGGGGGGGCTTGCCAATGAGCAGTTCTTC. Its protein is CASSLGLTGGLANEQFF.

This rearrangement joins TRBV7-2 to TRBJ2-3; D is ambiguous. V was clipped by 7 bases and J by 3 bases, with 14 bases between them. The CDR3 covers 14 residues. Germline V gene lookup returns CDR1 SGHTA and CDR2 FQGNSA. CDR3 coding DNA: TGTGCCAGCAACCTGAATAGCCGTACAGATACGCAGTATTTT. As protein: CASNLNSRTDTQYF. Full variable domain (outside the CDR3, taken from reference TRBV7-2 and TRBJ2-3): GAGVSQSPSNKVTEKGKDVELRCDPISGHTALYWYRQSLGQGLEFLIYFQGNSAPDKSGLPSDRFSAERTGGSVSTLTIQRTQQEDSAVYLCASNLNSRTDTQYFGPGTRLTVL.

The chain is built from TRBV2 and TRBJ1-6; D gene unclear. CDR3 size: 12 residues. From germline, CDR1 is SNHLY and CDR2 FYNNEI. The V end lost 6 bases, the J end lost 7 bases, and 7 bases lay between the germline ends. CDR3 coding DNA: TGTGCCAGCAGGGAATGGAATTCACCCCTCCACTTT. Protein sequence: CASREWNSPLHF. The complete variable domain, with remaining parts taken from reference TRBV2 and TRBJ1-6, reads EPEVTQTPSHQVTQMGQEVILRCVPISNHLYFYWYRQILGQKVEFLVSFYNNEISEKSEIFDDQFSVERPDGSNFTLKIRSTKLEDSAMYFCASREWNSPLHFGNGTRLTVT.

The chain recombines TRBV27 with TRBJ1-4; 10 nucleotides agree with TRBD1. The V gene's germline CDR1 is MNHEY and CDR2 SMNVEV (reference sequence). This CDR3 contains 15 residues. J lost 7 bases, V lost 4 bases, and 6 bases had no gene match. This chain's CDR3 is CASSWGQGLSEKLFF. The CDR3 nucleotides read TGTGCCAGCAGTTGGGGACAGGGGTTGAGTGAAAAACTGTTTTTT.

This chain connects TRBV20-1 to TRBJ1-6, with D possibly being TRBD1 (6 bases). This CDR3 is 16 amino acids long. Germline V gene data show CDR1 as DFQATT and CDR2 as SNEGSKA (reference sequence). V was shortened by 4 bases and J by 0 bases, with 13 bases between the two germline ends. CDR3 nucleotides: TGCAGTGCTATTGACAGGCGGAGCTCCTATAATTCACCCCTCCACTTT. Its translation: CSAIDRRSSYNSPLHF.

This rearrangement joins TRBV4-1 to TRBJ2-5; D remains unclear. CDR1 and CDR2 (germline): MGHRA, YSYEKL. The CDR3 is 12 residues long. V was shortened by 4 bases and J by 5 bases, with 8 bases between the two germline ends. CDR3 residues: CASSPYGETQYF. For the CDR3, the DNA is TGCGCCAGCAGCCCTTATGGGGAGACCCAGTACTTC.

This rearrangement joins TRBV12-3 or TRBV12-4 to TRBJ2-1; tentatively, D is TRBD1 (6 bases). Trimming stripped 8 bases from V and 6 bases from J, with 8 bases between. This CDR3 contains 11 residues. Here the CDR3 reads CASGRGNEQFF. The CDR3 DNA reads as TGTGCCAGCGGCAGGGGCAATGAGCAGTTCTTC.

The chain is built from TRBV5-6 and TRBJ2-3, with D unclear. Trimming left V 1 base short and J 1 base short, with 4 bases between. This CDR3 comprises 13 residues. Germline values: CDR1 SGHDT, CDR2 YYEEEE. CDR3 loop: CASSLLGTDTQYF. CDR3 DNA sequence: TGTGCCAGCAGCTTGTTGGGCACAGATACGCAGTATTTT.